This T cell receptor (beta chain) came from a study of immune cell composition in non-small cell lung cancer (dated by TCRdb to the late 2010s). Background for the entire study: Histologic subtype, mostly lung adenocarcinoma or squamous cell carcinoma, was determined with H&E together with p63, CK5, Napsin A and TTF-1 immunohistochemistry. Several tumour specimens with TCR-beta data were of rare histological subtypes and were excluded from the subtype comparisons. TCR-beta sequencing (Adaptive Biotechnologies) was performed on some 37 paired NSCLC tumour and non-adjacent lung specimens plus 26 tumour-only specimens. Supplementary cohort #1 consisted of 9 to 11 lung adenocarcinoma cases with paired tumour/lung TCR-beta sequencing and with TIL populations generated to assess tumour reactivity.

Genomic DNA was extracted with the QIAamp DNA kit from frozen aliquots of unsorted single-cell suspensions. The tumour samples consisted of surgically resected non-small cell lung cancer tissue. Tissues arrived within 2 hours of resection and were immediately processed into single-cell suspensions. Tissue was broken up mechanically, digested enzymatically with DNase I, collagenase I and hyaluronidase for 30 minutes at 37 degrees C, and then filtered and RBC-lysed. Trimming removed 1 base from V and 14 bases from J; the gene matches leave 9 bases unexplained. From a lookup of the germline V gene, CDR1 and CDR2 are MDHEN and SYDVKM. The CDR3 runs 14 amino acids, cysteine and phenylalanine included. CDR3 DNA is the only sequence kept; it has 42 bases, read in frame from the first base. Study-wide findings and limitations: Across some ten adenocarcinoma cases, TIL tumour reactivity correlated strongly with maximal tumour-associated clone frequency but not with overall clonality. No significant correlation was found between tumour TCR-beta clonality and smoking pack-years. Only approximately 10 cases were included in the reactivity cohort, and sequence sharing between tumour-reactive clones and the dominant in vivo tumour-associated clones was not shown. Tumour-associated clones >0.5% were found in nearly half of NSCLC cases, namely in approximately 33% of adenocarcinomas versus 75% of squamous carcinomas. Compared with lung adenocarcinoma tumours, lung squamous cell carcinoma showed significantly higher Top 10 clone scores and productive clonality.

Regarding this clone: Its antigen target is currently unknown. Base qualities are not at hand, and no much larger clone is one base apart.

A two-step multiplex PCR amplified TCR-beta CDR3 regions from genomic DNA, and the second step of the PCR added Illumina-compatible adaptors. As a commercial immunoSEQ service, TCR-beta immunosequencing was carried out on an Illumina platform. In the authors' own workflow: Repertoires were described by productive clonality and by Top 10 Clones, which is the percentage of T-cell templates coming from the ten most frequent sequences. Productive clonality ranged from 0 to 1, with 1 indicating a monoclonal population. Tumour-associated clones, identified using log10 scatter plots, were defined as sequences that made up at least 0.1% of tumour T-cell templates and were not found in the matched non-adjacent lung. Two-group comparisons used Student's t-tests, stages used ANOVA, and relationships used linear regression, analysed in GraphPad Prism7 and R. TCRdb took over this immuneACCESS table, retaining in-frame rearrangements with V and J assigned. Such tables are incomplete; in checked studies, under half of the missing clones stem from an unresolved V gene, and the remainder is unexplained. V and J calls and clone size are copied from that table; D and trimming were computed from the DNA. Recorded for this sample are some 11,000 clones; over 55% of them occurred a single time. The ten largest make up more than 15% of the sample.

This TCR derives from a human donor with non-small cell lung cancer. The V and J segments used are TRBV28 and TRBJ2-1, and TRBD2 aligns with 9 junction nucleotides. The sequencing input was lung tumor tissue. The CDR3 protein sequence reads: CASSLLVSGSSKFF. The sequenced DNA: TGTGCCAGCAGTTTATTGGTTAGCGGGAGTTCAAAGTTCTTC.